The clone carrying this T cell receptor beta chain was counted a single time. Germline V gene lookup returns CDR1 LNHDA and CDR2 SQIVND (reference sequence). With 7 bases removed from V and 3 bases from J, the gap between germline ends came to 13 bases. The CDR3 runs 14 residues. Sequenced by immunoSEQ multiplex PCR; TCRdb stores in-frame clones only, minus some. The table records 150,000 to 200,000 clones, around nine tenths of them present only once. This entry is derived from a study of blood T cell repertoires in COVID-19. Study overall: Samples taken during acute and convalescent COVID-19 were collected in the United States, Italy and Spain. The analysed material was cDNA or gDNA that came from T cells, B-cell-depleted T cells, or PBMCs.

This chain links TRBV19 with TRBJ1-3; D is possibly TRBD1 (6 bases). The origin of this receptor is a man between 65 and 79 years old with acute or convalescent COVID-19. Sequenced material: peripheral blood. The CDR3 sequence is CASINAGDGNTIYF. DNA for the CDR3: TGTGCCAGTATTAACGCAGGGGATGGAAACACCATATATTTT.